The present T cell receptor beta chain was sequenced within a study of naive and memory T cell subsets (dated by TCRdb to about 2017). In terms of the full investigation: In the figure summarizing the skin biopsy and whole blood samples, 10 blood donors, 7 tuberculin skin test biopsies and 3 saline control biopsies were reported. PCR2 was typically run as a SYBR Green qPCR and stopped at a set threshold, although low-input samples could use end-point PCR of around 6 cycles instead. What the work shows at the level of the full study, not this receptor alone: The RNA-based method was acknowledged as potentially sensitive to TCR transcript changes with T cell activation and differentiation.

Whole blood analysis involved drawing roughly 2.4 ml of peripheral blood from adult healthy volunteers into Tempus tubes and then extracting RNA following the manufacturer's instructions. Using 3' ligation of a UMI-containing oligonucleotide to TCR cDNA, the study laid out a robust and sensitive protocol to amplify, sequence and analyze TCRs. Total RNA was treated with RQ1 DNase, without cell sorting, prior to reverse transcription, with an input of about 1 to 1,100 ng being targeted. Libraries were prepared from skin biopsies and whole blood so that pipeline robustness could be tested in samples in which T cells form a minority population. Library construction relied on 5' RACE. For the blood and skin samples, TCR RNA was reverse transcribed with SuperScript IV using primers for the alpha and beta constant regions. The ligated cDNA was amplified in four rounds of PCR with nested alpha and beta constant region primers together with the SP2 primer. An oligonucleotide carrying the Illumina SP2 primer and a UMI was ligated to the cDNA 3' end using T4 RNA ligase 1. The 12-nucleotide UMI consisted of two random hexamers with an eight-base spacer between the hexamers to prevent hairpin formation. From the second PCR onward, TCR alpha and beta chain libraries were processed separately and dual indexed for multiplexing. After pooling, the indexed libraries were analyzed by capillary electrophoresis and sequenced on either an Illumina MiSeq or NextSeq. Libraries were spiked with PhiX DNA at roughly 4.5-7% so that base diversity was increased and cluster recognition was improved. In the source study's methods: Demultiplexor took UMIs from read 2, joined the UMIs to the TCR sequence from read 1, and separated reads according to sample indices. Decombinator identified V and J genes and V-J junctions and gave each TCR a five-part identifier that included V and J deletions. Collapsinator used UMIs to correct sequencing errors and PCR amplification heterogeneity, yielding UMI-based abundance per TCR. Identifiers were converted to nucleotide sequence by CDR3Translator and translated to amino acids, and CDR3 regions were extracted on the basis of terminal motifs. After normalization to the amount of input RNA, the error-corrected alpha and beta TCR counts from blood and from skin were compared. Using fastp trimming at Q25 and MiXCR clonotype assembly, TCRdb reanalyzed the public sequencing data and kept in-frame beta chains. Here each entry gathers all rows of one CDR3 protein and keeps the most common genes and DNA. The V and J calls and clone size are TCRdb's, not the authors'. This sample comprises more than 25,000 distinct CDR3 sequences, roughly 25% of them detected only once. The top ten clones comprise around 2% of the sample.

Points on this clonotype: Its antigen remains unidentified. No base quality information exists; no much larger clone differs at one position.

The junction shows trimming of 0 bases on V and 6 bases on J, plus 12 bases between the germline ends. From the cysteine through the phenylalanine, the CDR3 covers 14 amino acids. The kept DNA is CDR3 alone, 42 bases in frame from the first base. The germline V gene (reference sequence) gives CDR1 as DFQATT and CDR2 as SNEGSKA. The TCR was taken from a female donor in good health. The sequence links TRBV20-1 to TRBJ2-1; perhaps TRBD2 is the D gene, with 6 bases matching. CDR3 loop: CSARDAGRLNEQFF. The nucleotide sequence reads TGCAGTGCTAGAGATGCGGGGCGTCTCAATGAGCAGTTCTTC.